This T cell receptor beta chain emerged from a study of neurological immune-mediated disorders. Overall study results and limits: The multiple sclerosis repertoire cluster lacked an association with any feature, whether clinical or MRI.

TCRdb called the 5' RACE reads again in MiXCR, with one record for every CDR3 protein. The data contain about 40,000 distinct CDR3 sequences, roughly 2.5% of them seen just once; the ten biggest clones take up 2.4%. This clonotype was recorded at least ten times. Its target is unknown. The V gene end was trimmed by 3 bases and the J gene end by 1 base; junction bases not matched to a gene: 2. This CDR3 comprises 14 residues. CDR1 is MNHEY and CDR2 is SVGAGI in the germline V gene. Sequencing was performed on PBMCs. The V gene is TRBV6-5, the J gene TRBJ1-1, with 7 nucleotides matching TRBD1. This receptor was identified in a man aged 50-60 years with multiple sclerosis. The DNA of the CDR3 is TGTGCCAGCAGTTATTGGACAGGGAACACTGAAGCTTTCTTT. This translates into CASSYWTGNTEAFF.